Listed here is a single TCR beta chain. Per the original methods: Estimates of nucleated cell counts were drawn from the amplification of reference gene primers. The assay was immunoSEQ multiplex PCR, and TCRdb's table has in-frame clones only and misses some. V and J calls plus clone size are reproduced from that table; the DNA served to infer D and trimming. The repertoire includes 150,000 to 180,000 clones, 70% to 90% of them detected once, and 8.3% sits in the top ten. The sample is drawn from a study of blood T cell repertoires in COVID-19. Study background: Samples of COVID-19 (acute and convalescent) were obtained from the United States, Italy and Spain.

CDR3 length equals 15 residues. Trimming removed 0 bases at V and 6 bases at J, with 14 bases between. Looked up from germline, CDR1 is MNHEY and CDR2 is SMNVEV (reference sequence). Enrollment of patients from Seattle took place during active infection, with longitudinal follow-up. The sample comprised peripheral blood. The chain recombines TRBV27 with TRBJ1-1; a weak D match, TRBD1 (6 bases). The clonotype comes from a woman aged 55-70 years with COVID-19, enrolled during active disease. CDR3 protein: CASSLSRGGGPEAFF. The CDR3 DNA sequence: TGTGCCAGCAGTTTATCGAGAGGGGGGGGCCCTGAAGCTTTCTTT.